This note documents a single T cell receptor beta chain sequence. Per the germline V gene, CDR1 is GTSNPN and CDR2 is SVGIG (reference sequence). CDR3 length equals 13 residues. The V and J ends lost 3 bases and 8 bases respectively, with 16 bases between them. Original processing methods: Amplified reference gene primers provided the basis for estimating nucleated cell counts. Sequencing was performed with immunoSEQ multiplex PCR; in TCRdb, only in-frame clones are kept and a portion is missing. V and J calls and clone size are those listed in that table; D and trimming were worked out from the DNA. This sample carries about 320,000 clones, around four fifths of them seen once, and the ten largest clones take about 1.2%. This entry comes from a study of blood T cell repertoires in COVID-19. Across the study: COVID-19 samples, acute and convalescent, were from the United States, Italy and Spain.

The TCR originated in a woman aged 45-59 years with acute or convalescent COVID-19. Sample: peripheral blood. V usage is TRBV30 and J usage is TRBJ1-1; a possible D gene is TRBD1 (6 bases). The CDR3 bases are TGTGCCTGGAGCCCCGGGGGGGGCTCCGAAGCTTTCTTT. Translation gives CAWSPGGGSEAFF.